The 19 T cell receptor beta chains below all came from one sample that was sequenced in a study of shared clonotypes between healthy human individuals. TCRdb's table, derived via immunoSEQ multiplex PCR, lists solely in-frame clones and lacks some. The sample lists about 1.5 million clones; 95% to 99% were seen once. The sample taken for sequencing was naive CD4+ T cells sorted from blood. Subset here: CD45RA+ positively selected. These receptors were collected from a man aged 25-45 years in good health.

CDR3 amino acids: CASSVMTGEETQYF. CDR3 DNA sequence: TGTGCCAGCAGCGTAATGACAGGGGAGGAGACCCAGTACTTC. The chain couples TRBV9 to TRBJ2-5; 8 bases map to TRBD1. Germline CDR1 and CDR2: SGDLS and YYNGEE. The CDR3 is 14 residues long. Trimming took 1 base from V and 5 from J; bases not matched to a gene: 4.

V and J are TRBV7-9 and TRBJ2-1, with 7 nucleotides matching TRBD2. Germline-derived CDR1 and CDR2 are SEHNR and FQNEAQ (reference sequence). This CDR3 has 16 amino acids. V trimming: 5 bases; J trimming: 5 bases; junction bases outside the gene matches: 12. CDR3 protein: CASSPKLTSPDNEQFF. CDR3 DNA sequence: TGTGCCAGCAGCCCAAAACTGACTAGCCCCGACAATGAGCAGTTCTTC.

J is TRBJ2-2 and V is TRBV7-9, with a weak D call TRBD1 (5 bases). V lost 7 bases to trimming and J lost 2 bases, with 17 bases between them. The CDR3 spans 16 residues. CDR1 SEHNR and CDR2 FQNEAQ come from the germline V gene (reference sequence). CDR3 coding DNA: TGTGCCAGCACCCCACGTAGCCAGGGTAACACCGGGGAGCTGTTTTTT. Translating gives CASTPRSQGNTGELFF.

The chain joins TRBV7-2 to TRBJ2-5; TRBD1 is a possible D gene (5 bases). There are 13 residues in the CDR3. Trimming pared 3 bases from V and 5 bases from J, leaving 10 bases between. Looked up from germline, CDR1 is SGHTA and CDR2 is FQGNSA. The CDR3 DNA sequence: TGTGCCAGCAGCTTTGGGGCTGGGGAGACCCAGTACTTC. This translates into CASSFGAGETQYF. The complete variable domain, with remaining parts taken from reference TRBV7-2 and TRBJ2-5, reads GAGVSQSPSNKVTEKGKDVELRCDPISGHTALYWYRQSLGQGLEFLIYFQGNSAPDKSGLPSDRFSAERTGGSVSTLTIQRTQQEDSAVYLCASSFGAGETQYFGPGTRLLVL.

The CDR3 here is CASRTPGTGVYGYTF. The DNA of the CDR3 is TGTGCCAGCAGGACTCCCGGGACAGGGGTTTATGGCTACACCTTC. The V and J genes are TRBV28 and TRBJ1-2; 10 bases map to TRBD1. With V trimmed by 6 bases and J by 5 bases, 9 bases remained unmatched. The CDR3 is 15 residues long. Germline V gene data show CDR1 as MDHEN and CDR2 as SYDVKM.

This chain uses TRBV19 with TRBJ2-3; 13 bases agree with TRBD2. The CDR3 covers 16 residues. Looked up from germline, CDR1 is LNHDA and CDR2 is SQIVND (reference sequence). V trimming: 3 bases; J trimming: 0 bases; junction bases outside the gene matches: 0. The CDR3 is CASSMGLAGSTDTQYF. CDR3 sequence (DNA): TGTGCCAGTAGTATGGGACTAGCGGGAAGCACAGATACGCAGTATTTT.

J is TRBJ2-7 and V is TRBV6-5; a weak D match, TRBD2 (6 bases). The CDR3 runs to 15 residues. Germline assignment: CDR1 MNHEY and CDR2 SVGAGI. Trimming removed 2 bases from V and 2 bases from J, with 13 bases in between. CDR3 DNA sequence: TGTGCCAGCAGTTACGATCTAGCGCGTACCTACGAGCAGTACTTC. This codes for CASSYDLARTYEQYF.

This chain links TRBV19 with TRBJ2-1; D may be TRBD1 (6 bases). CDR1 and CDR2 (germline): LNHDA, SQIVND (reference sequence). Trimming stripped 3 bases from V and 5 bases from J, with 11 bases between. The CDR3 has 14 amino acids. CDR3 in DNA: TGTGCCAGTAGTATGGTCAGGGGAAACAATGAGCAGTTCTTC. This translates into CASSMVRGNNEQFF.

The chain is built from TRBV27 and TRBJ2-7, with TRBD2 matching 7 bases. The CDR3 totals 16 residues. V shed 4 bases, J shed 4 bases, and the junction held 13 bases outside the gene matches. Germline V lookup: CDR1 MNHEY, CDR2 SMNVEV (reference sequence). The CDR3 protein is CASSSQGLGSSYEQYF. CDR3 DNA: TGTGCCAGCAGTTCCCAAGGACTAGGCTCCTCTTACGAGCAGTACTTC.

This chain uses TRBV28 with TRBJ2-5; no clear D. The V and J ends lost 6 bases and 2 bases respectively, with 28 bases between them. The CDR3 consists of 19 residues. The V gene's germline CDR1 is MDHEN and CDR2 SYDVKM. The CDR3 loop is CASSPARSKMDGVQETQYF. The CDR3 bases are TGTGCCAGCAGCCCCGCAAGGTCCAAGATGGATGGGGTTCAAGAGACCCAGTACTTC.

This chain connects TRBV4-1 to TRBJ1-3, with D possibly TRBD1 on 5 matching bases. The V end lost 5 bases, the J end lost 0 bases, and 14 bases lay between the germline ends. From germline, CDR1 is MGHRA and CDR2 YSYEKL. The CDR3 consists of 16 residues. CDR3 amino acids: CASSAQGLSSGNTIYF. CDR3 bases: TGCGCCAGCAGCGCCCAGGGTCTCTCCTCTGGAAACACCATATATTTT.

This clone appeared once. The V call is TRBV10-3, the J call TRBJ2-7, with 10 bases matching TRBD1. The CDR3 has 14 amino acids. CDR1 and CDR2 (germline): ENHRY, SYGVKD. V gave up 7 bases and J gave up 3 bases; unmatched junction bases: 6. The CDR3 loop reads CAITQTGGGYEQYF. For the CDR3, the DNA is TGTGCCATCACTCAGACAGGGGGCGGCTACGAGCAGTACTTC.

CDR3 amino acids: CASSLRTSGRAEKLSEQFF. In DNA, the CDR3 is TGTGCCAGCAGCTTAAGGACTAGCGGGAGGGCCGAGAAGCTGTCTGAGCAGTTCTTC. The gene calls are TRBV13 and TRBJ2-1; TRBD2 matches at 15 bases. V lost 2 bases, J lost 9 bases, and 14 bases stayed unmatched. This CDR3 spans 19 amino acids. Germline V gene data show CDR1 as PRHDT and CDR2 as FYEKMQ (reference sequence).

The chain links TRBV18 to TRBJ2-2; 9 positions match TRBD2. The trim removed 4 bases at V and 0 bases at J, leaving 12 bases unmatched. Germline assignment: CDR1 KGHSH and CDR2 LQKENI. The length of the CDR3 is 19 residues. CDR3 amino acids: CASSRRASGRFSNTGELFF. CDR3 DNA sequence: TGTGCCAGCTCACGACGGGCAAGCGGGAGGTTTTCGAACACCGGGGAGCTGTTTTTT.

This rearrangement joins TRBV28 to TRBJ2-3; TRBD2 agrees at 8 bases. Germline V gene data show CDR1 as MDHEN and CDR2 as SYDVKM. Unmatched junction bases numbered 16, after V lost 6 bases and J lost 8 bases. This CDR3 contains 16 residues. Here the CDR3 DNA reads TGTGCCAGCAGATCCGCTGGGACTAGTTATCAAGGTACGCAGTATTTT. It yields the protein CASRSAGTSYQGTQYF.

This chain joins TRBV2 and TRBJ2-7; TRBD2 matches at 9 bases. This CDR3 has 18 amino acids. Germline CDR1 reads SNHLY; CDR2 reads FYNNEI. V lost 6 bases, J lost 3 bases, and 18 bases stayed unmatched. The CDR3 spells CASRISGSPPADSYEQYF. DNA for the CDR3: TGTGCCAGCAGGATTAGCGGGAGCCCTCCCGCAGACAGCTACGAGCAGTACTTC.

The chain couples TRBV5-4 to TRBJ2-7, with TRBD2 matching 9 bases. V lost 0 bases to trimming and J lost 2 bases; unmatched junction nucleotides: 6. This CDR3 is built from 16 residues. Germline CDR1 SGHNT, CDR2 YYREEE (reference sequence). For the CDR3, the DNA is TGTGCCAGCAGCTTGGCCCCTAGCGGGACCACCTACGAGCAGTACTTC. Protein: CASSLAPSGTTYEQYF.

This clone has only a few counts. The CDR3 nucleotides read TGTGCCACCAGCAGAGAGTATAACAATCAGCCCCAGCATTTT. This encodes CATSREYNNQPQHF. The V gene is TRBV15, the J gene TRBJ1-5, with D unclear. Germline-derived CDR1 and CDR2 are LNHNV and YYDKDF (reference sequence). The CDR3 is 14 residues long. The germline V and J ends were trimmed by 0 bases and 3 bases, with 6 bases remaining between them.

The V gene is TRBV7-9, the J gene TRBJ2-1, with a weak D call TRBD2 (6 bases). The CDR3 sequence is 15 residues long. Germline V lookup: CDR1 SEHNR, CDR2 FQNEAQ (reference sequence). V gave up 3 bases and J gave up 10 bases, with 19 bases separating them. Here the CDR3 reads CASSFSGRKVGEQFF. For the CDR3, the DNA is TGTGCCAGCAGCTTTAGCGGCCGAAAGGTTGGAGAGCAGTTCTTC.